These 22 T cell receptor beta chains share one sample of origin, sequenced in a study of Ad26.COV2.S vaccination and SARS-CoV-2 variants. Repertoires were generated with immunoSEQ multiplex PCR, while TCRdb's copy carries only in-frame clones and drops some. This sample has 430,000 or so clones, with roughly nine tenths found just once. Regarding treatment: 19 received Ad26.COV2.S at low or high dose, single or two shots; 5 received placebo; per-sample allocation not given. Samples analyzed were those drawn on day 63 after the first vaccine or placebo injection. The sequenced sample was peripheral blood, obtained in a trial of Ad26.COV2.S vaccine versus placebo. These receptors came from a person between 18 and 59 years old who received the Ad26.COV2.S COVID-19 vaccine or a placebo.

The rearrangement uses TRBV5-1 and TRBJ2-3; TRBD2 agrees at 8 bases. The CDR3 totals 16 residues. Germline-derived CDR1 and CDR2 are SGHRS and YFSETQ. With V trimmed by 0 bases and J by 4 bases, 7 bases remained unmatched. CDR3 DNA sequence: TGCGCCAGCAGCTTGGCCTGGGCGGGGGGACCAGATACGCAGTATTTT. Its translation: CASSLAWAGGPDTQYF.

This rearrangement joins TRBV11-2 to TRBJ1-3; possibly TRBD1 for D (6 bases). In germline, CDR1 is SGHAT, CDR2 FQNNGV. Trimming removed 3 bases at V and 0 bases at J, with 9 bases between. CDR3 length: 15 amino acids. The CDR3 DNA reads TGTGCCAGCAGCTTGGGACAATACTCTGGAAACACCATATATTTT. Protein product: CASSLGQYSGNTIYF.

The CDR3 DNA reads TGCGCCAGCAGCTTGGAGGGGACAGAATATCAGCCCCAGCATTTT. Translated: CASSLEGTEYQPQHF. V usage is TRBV5-1 and J usage is TRBJ1-5; the match to TRBD1 covers 7 bases. V trimming: 0 bases; J trimming: 5 bases; junction bases outside the gene matches: 5. Per the germline V gene, CDR1 is SGHRS and CDR2 is YFSETQ. CDR3 length equals 15 residues.

The V gene is TRBV5-6, the J gene TRBJ1-4; no clear D. CDR1 and CDR2 (germline): SGHDT, YYEEEE. This CDR3 contains 14 residues. V lost 0 bases and J 7 bases, leaving 10 bases between the germline ends. The chain's CDR3 is CASSLAMKSEKLFF. In nucleotides, the CDR3 is TGTGCCAGCAGCTTGGCAATGAAGTCTGAAAAACTGTTTTTT. The full variable domain, completed using reference TRBV5-6 and TRBJ1-4, is DAGVTQSPTHLIKTRGQQVTLRCSPKSGHDTVSWYQQALGQGPQFIFQYYEEEERQRGNFPDRFSGHQFPNYSSELNVNALLLGDSALYLCASSLAMKSEKLFFGSGTQLSVL.

Worth noting for this clone: Additional DNA sequences in this sample encode the identical CDR3. This rearrangement joins TRBV6-2 or TRBV6-3 to TRBJ1-2; no firm D call. The CDR3 has 12 residues. The V end was cut by 2 bases, the J end by 8 bases, with 9 bases between. Germline CDR1 is MNHEY and CDR2 is SVGEGT. The CDR3 region is CASSYGGRGYTF. The CDR3 DNA follows: TGTGCCAGCAGTTACGGAGGAAGGGGCTACACCTTC.

The rearrangement uses TRBV7-2 and TRBJ2-1; D might be TRBD2 (6 bases). This CDR3 has 15 amino acids. V lost 2 bases to trimming and J lost 3 bases, with 11 bases between them. Germline V lookup: CDR1 SGHTA, CDR2 FQGNSA. CDR3 in DNA: TGTGCCAGCAGCTTACAGGGAGGAAACTACAATGAGCAGTTCTTC. The encoded protein is CASSLQGGNYNEQFF.

The rearrangement joins TRBV11-2 to TRBJ1-6, with D uncertain. Per the germline V gene, CDR1 is SGHAT and CDR2 is FQNNGV. Trimming cost V 1 base and J 4 bases, with 8 bases left between them. The CDR3 extends over 15 amino acids. CDR3: CASSLGAGYNSPLHF. Here the CDR3 DNA reads TGTGCCAGCAGCTTAGGGGCAGGTTATAATTCACCCCTCCACTTT.

This chain joins TRBV3-1 (or the pseudogene TRBV3-2) and TRBJ2-7; 11 bases fit TRBD2. V lost 4 bases and J lost 2; bases outside the gene matches: 1. Germline loops: CDR1 LGHDT, CDR2 YNNKEL (reference sequence). This CDR3 is 14 amino acids long. As DNA, the CDR3 is TGTGCCAGCAGCCCTAGCGGGGGGACCTACGAGCAGTACTTC. This translates into CASSPSGGTYEQYF.

The rearrangement uses TRBV11-2 and TRBJ2-5; D is undetermined. This CDR3 contains 13 residues. Trimming pared 5 bases from V and 5 bases from J, leaving 12 bases between. Per germline, CDR1 SGHAT and CDR2 FQNNGV. The CDR3 region is CASSPGLGETQYF. The CDR3 coding sequence is TGTGCCAGCAGCCCCGGGCTAGGGGAGACCCAGTACTTC.

The V and J genes are TRBV6-5 and TRBJ2-2; D uncertain. The germline gives CDR1 MNHEY, CDR2 SVGAGI. The V end lost 7 bases, the J end lost 0 bases, and 6 bases lay between the germline ends. The CDR3 is made up of 13 amino acids. CDR3 loop: CASKEPNTGELFF. In DNA, the CDR3 is TGTGCCAGCAAGGAGCCGAACACCGGGGAGCTGTTTTTT.

V is TRBV6-5 and J is TRBJ1-1, with D uncertain. The germline V gene has CDR1 MNHEY and CDR2 SVGAGI. This CDR3 comprises 13 residues. The V end was cut by 5 bases, the J end by 3 bases, with 10 bases between. CDR3 amino acids: CASSPGTYTEAFF. The CDR3 nucleotides read TGTGCCAGCAGTCCCGGAACCTACACTGAAGCTTTCTTT.

This clone has just one count. The gene calls are TRBV2 and TRBJ2-1; the match to TRBD2 covers 11 bases. CDR1 and CDR2 from the germline V gene are SNHLY and FYNNEI. The CDR3 has 15 residues. The V gene end was trimmed by 8 bases and the J gene end by 8 bases; junction bases not matched to a gene: 11. This chain's CDR3 is CASPRLAGGLDEQFF. The CDR3 DNA reads TGTGCCAGCCCCCGGCTAGCGGGGGGTCTGGATGAGCAGTTCTTC.

A single count supports this clone. J is TRBJ2-1 and V is TRBV4-3; D ambiguous. CDR3 length: 13 amino acids. CDR1 and CDR2 from the germline V gene are LGHNA and YSLEER. V lost 0 bases and J 7 bases, leaving 7 bases between the germline ends. The CDR3 DNA reads TGCGCCAGCAGCCAAGAAACCGGGAATGAGCAGTTCTTC. The encoded protein is CASSQETGNEQFF.

Of note for this clone: One base away lies a much larger clone, so this may be a sequencing read error. This specimen includes other DNA sequences encoding the same CDR3. The gene calls are TRBV3-1 (or the pseudogene TRBV3-2) and TRBJ2-2; D remains ambiguous. The V and J ends lost 3 bases and 1 base respectively, with 0 bases between them. CDR1 is LGHDT and CDR2 is YNNKEL in the germline V gene (reference sequence). CDR3 length: 12 amino acids. The CDR3 here is CASSQNTGELFF. CDR3 DNA: TGTGCCAGCAGCCAGAACACCGGGGAGCTGTTTTTT.

V and J are TRBV10-3 and TRBJ2-5, with D perhaps matching TRBD2 (6 bases). CDR1 and CDR2 from the germline V gene are ENHRY and SYGVKD. Deletions cut 11 bases from V and 1 base from J, with 14 bases between. This CDR3 is 13 amino acids long. In DNA form, the CDR3 reads TGTGCCGTCCGGCCGGGGGTCCAAGAGACCCAGTACTTC. Amino acid sequence: CAVRPGVQETQYF.

This chain links TRBV9 with TRBJ1-1; possible D gene TRBD1, 5 bases. Germline lookup yields CDR1 SGDLS and CDR2 YYNGEE. CDR3 length: 16 residues. Trimming left V 0 bases short and J 3 bases short, with 15 bases between. CDR3 DNA sequence: TGTGCCAGCAGCGTAGGTTGGGCGGCGGGGGACACTGAAGCTTTCTTT. Protein: CASSVGWAAGDTEAFF.

The chain links TRBV11-3 to TRBJ2-7; a possible D gene is TRBD2 (7 bases). Germline V CDR1 and CDR2: SGHNT, YENEEA. CDR3 size: 16 residues. The V end lost 5 bases, the J end lost 0 bases, and 17 bases lay between the germline ends. The CDR3 spells CASSGGLAEGSYEQYV. Written as DNA, the CDR3 is TGTGCCAGCAGCGGGGGGCTAGCGGAAGGCTCCTACGAGCAGTACGTC.

This clone was detected a few times. The chain is built from TRBV6-1 and TRBJ1-2; D unresolved. Per germline, CDR1 MNHNS and CDR2 SASEGT. Trimming stripped 3 bases from V and 7 bases from J, with 6 bases between. CDR3 length equals 11 residues. The CDR3 coding sequence is TGTGCCAGCAGTGAGATCGGTGGCTACACCTTC. Translation: CASSEIGGYTF.

CDR3 nucleotide sequence: TGTGCCAGCAGCTCCTCCGGGAGGGTTACCGGGGAGCTGTTTTTT. Its translation is CASSSSGRVTGELFF. V gene TRBV11-3 combines with J gene TRBJ2-2, with 8 bases identical to TRBD2. The CDR3 extends over 15 amino acids. Per the germline V gene, CDR1 is SGHNT and CDR2 is YENEEA. V lost 4 bases, J lost 5 bases, and 6 bases stayed unmatched.

The rearrangement uses TRBV27 and TRBJ2-5; perhaps D is TRBD1 or TRBD2 (6 bases each). Germline assignment: CDR1 MNHEY and CDR2 SMNVEV (reference sequence). CDR3 size: 15 residues. V lost 2 bases and J lost 5, with 15 bases in between. CDR3 nucleotide sequence: TGTGCCAGCAGTTTAAACGGGGGCTATCCCGAGACCCAGTACTTC. Translation: CASSLNGGYPETQYF.

This clone appeared once. The chain couples TRBV19 to TRBJ1-1; no clear D. The CDR3 has 14 residues. Germline V gene data show CDR1 as LNHDA and CDR2 as SQIVND (reference sequence). V was cut by 8 bases and J by 4 bases, with 17 bases left in between. The DNA for the CDR3 is TGTGCCAGTCTGGAGGGTACCGAGGTCACTGAAGCTTTCTTT. It specifies CASLEGTEVTEAFF.

The J gene is TRBJ1-3, the V gene TRBV6-6, with 8 bases aligning to TRBD1. Germline V gene lookup returns CDR1 MNHNY and CDR2 SVGAGI (reference sequence). V dropped 5 bases and J dropped 0; count of bases not matched to a gene: 12. This CDR3 has 18 amino acids. The CDR3 DNA sequence: TGTGCCAGCAGTCGAGAGCTAAGACAGGGGAGCTCTGGAAACACCATATATTTT. It is translated as CASSRELRQGSSGNTIYF.